The present entry profiles one TCR beta chain with its context. The data are from a study of T-cell reconstitution after alpha-beta-depleted transplantation in children. Germline V CDR1 and CDR2: LNHNV, YYDKDF (reference sequence). The CDR3 has 16 amino acids. After removal of 1 base from V and 6 bases from J, the junction contained 9 bases not matched to a gene. A library of TCRbeta sequences, prepared with unique molecular identifiers, was generated. TCRdb reprocessed the PCR reads via MiXCR and lists one record per CDR3 protein. Seen here are approximately 590,000 distinct CDR3 sequences, roughly a tenth observed once, and the top ten hold about 4.3%.

The sequence was collected from a human donor who donated a stem cell graft to a child with acute myeloid leukemia. The chain is built from TRBV15 and TRBJ2-7; 10 bases are shared with TRBD2. The material sequenced was PBMCs from the stem cell graft donor, taken from the stem cell graft. The CDR3, as DNA: TGTGCCACCAGCAGAGGTTCTCTAGCGGGAGCGCTCGAGCAGTACTTC. Its translation: CATSRGSLAGALEQYF.